The TCR beta chain described here comes from a study of regulatory T cells in long-lasting Graves disease. Findings and limits, study-wide: Relative to new patients (roughly 900), persistent patients exhibited greater sharing of public clonotypes (approximately 2,800). TRBV28, TRBJ1-2 and TRBJ2-5 emerged as the favored segments in persistent disease.

Time point: newly diagnosed GD, antithyroid drugs for less than 3 months. Extracted RNA from PBMCs served as the source of the TCR library. The CDR3 is 12 amino acids. Germline V gene lookup returns CDR1 MGHDK and CDR2 SYGVNS. The V and J ends lost 6 bases and 5 bases respectively, with 10 bases between them. As concerns this clonotype: The antigen remains unidentified.

Arm-PCR of CDR3 regions and iRepertoire HTBI primers were the basis on which TCR beta libraries were built. Using its own MiXCR run on the multiplex PCR reads, TCRdb lists one record per CDR3 protein. The repertoire holds about 430,000 distinct CDR3 sequences, with roughly 15% as singletons. The sample was also reused in another study, on T cells in Graves' hyperthyroidism and ophthalmopathy. From that second work: Carried out on the TCR CDR3, a first-round RT-PCR used the HTBI primer set.

This sequence joins TRBV25-1 and TRBJ2-5; D not resolved. The sequences come from peripheral blood mononuclear cells (PBMCs), collected at new diagnosis, from a patient treated with antithyroid drugs. This receptor was taken from a woman between 35 and 50 years old with Graves disease. As DNA, the CDR3 is TGTGCCAGCAGCTCTATGGTGGAGACCCAGTACTTC. This gives the protein CASSSMVETQYF.